Each of the 4 T cell receptor beta chains below was sequenced from the same sample in a study of CD8 T cells in ankylosing spondylitis. Study conclusions and caveats: What seemed typical of ankylosing spondylitis blood was a TCR beta motif built from 8 or 9 highly homologous variants.

These receptors have no known antigen. One entry per CDR3 protein, called by TCRdb with MiXCR from the 5' RACE reads. The table includes around 130,000 distinct CDR3 sequences, 17% detected once. Sequencing was done on a sample of blood, either unsorted or a sorted T cell fraction (not recorded which). The receptors were sampled from a male donor with ankylosing spondylitis.

The J gene is TRBJ1-1, the V gene TRBV9; maybe TRBD1 (5 bases). The CDR3 consists of 15 residues. Trimming pared 0 bases from V and 3 bases from J, leaving 12 bases between. Germline assignment: CDR1 SGDLS and CDR2 YYNGEE. CDR3 sequence: CASSVGSREYTEAFF. The CDR3 bases are TGTGCCAGCAGCGTAGGGAGCAGGGAGTACACTGAAGCTTTCTTT.

This clonotype was seen at least ten times. V usage is TRBV20-1 and J usage is TRBJ1-1, with D tentatively TRBD1 (6 bases). The length of the CDR3 is 13 residues. Germline-derived CDR1 and CDR2 are DFQATT and SNEGSKA (reference sequence). Trimming stripped 1 base from V and 6 bases from J, with 12 bases between. The CDR3 protein is CSARGTETPEAFF. CDR3 nucleotides: TGCAGTGCTAGAGGGACAGAAACTCCTGAAGCTTTCTTT.

There are a few counts of this clonotype. The chain recombines TRBV20-1 with TRBJ2-7, with D perhaps TRBD2 (7 bases). Germline CDR1 is DFQATT and CDR2 is SNEGSKA (reference sequence). The CDR3 sequence is 13 residues long. V was cut by 5 bases and J by 4 bases, with 15 bases left in between. The CDR3 DNA is TGCAGTGCTGCGGGGGACACCTTATACGAGCAGTACTTC. Translated: CSAAGDTLYEQYF.

This clonotype was detected a few times. The chain carries TRBV28 and TRBJ2-1; D possibly corresponds to TRBD2 (5 bases). This CDR3 spans 17 amino acids. Trimming shortened V by 6 bases and J by 1 base, and 19 bases separated the two germline ends. CDR1 and CDR2 (germline): MDHEN, SYDVKM. The DNA for the CDR3 is TGTGCCAGCAGACCGACTCCACCGGAGGCGTCCTACAATGAGCAGTTCTTC. This sequence encodes CASRPTPPEASYNEQFF.